The entry that follows covers one T cell receptor beta chain sequence. Its antigen remains unknown. TCRdb's copy holds only in-frame clones and misses some; the assay was immunoSEQ multiplex PCR. Seen here are 250,000 to 300,000 clones, around 87% observed once, and the top ten hold 2.5% to 3.5%. The data belong to a study of Ad26.COV2.S vaccination and SARS-CoV-2 variants. Study-level findings and limits: Spike-specific TCR breadth in vaccine recipients exceeded that seen in placebo recipients. Spike-specific CD8+ and CD4+ T cell responses reportedly showed substantial breadth after vaccination.

The sample's treatment: approximately 18 received Ad26.COV2.S at low or high dose, single or two shots; several received placebo; per-sample allocation not given. Samples analyzed were those drawn on day 63 after the first vaccine or placebo injection. The specimen was peripheral blood, collected in a trial of Ad26.COV2.S vaccine versus placebo. The clonotype was recovered from a person aged 18-65 years who received the Ad26.COV2.S COVID-19 vaccine or a placebo.

The CDR3 bases are TGTGCCAGTAGTATAGCGAGGACAGGGGTCTACACCTTC. As protein: CASSIARTGVYTF. V usage is TRBV19 and J usage is TRBJ1-2; 9 nucleotides line up with TRBD1. Per germline, CDR1 LNHDA and CDR2 SQIVND (reference sequence). Trimming at V came to 1 base and at J to 10 bases, leaving 4 bases not matched to a gene. The CDR3 length is 13 residues.